The entry below describes one T cell receptor beta chain. Its antigen is unidentified. This entry belongs to a study of T cell responses to AZD1222 COVID-19 vaccine. Produced via immunoSEQ multiplex PCR; TCRdb's table is partial and in-frame only. The sample records tens of thousands of clones, about 83% being singletons. Study outcomes and limitations: Only a handful of AZD1222 recipients were seropositive at baseline. A mostly white British donor set with more females was recruited, and clonal diversity was possibly underestimated. Spike-specific TCR breadth rose after two AZD1222 doses, and depth rose as well.

Trimming shortened V by 7 bases and J by 4 bases, and 8 bases separated the two germline ends. The germline V gene encodes CDR1 MGHDK and CDR2 SYGVNS. This CDR3 has 13 residues. This TCR was sampled from an adult in good health. The sequencing used peripheral blood, collected on day 0 of AZD1222 vaccination. The V call is TRBV25-1, the J call TRBJ1-6; D uncertain. The CDR3 DNA sequence: TGTGCCAGCAATCGGCAGTATAATTCACCCCTCCACTTT. This translates into CASNRQYNSPLHF.